The TCR beta chain described here comes from a study of T cells in women clearing cervical HPV infection (dated by TCRdb to between 2017 and 2018). Concerning the study at large: The cases were 25 to 30 women with histologically confirmed HPV16-related CIN3 or worse, and 2 of those women had invasive cancers. Controls were 25 or so women whose single incident HPV16 infection cleared within 12 months without precancer or cancer developing. Blood from cases was drawn at the visit where the lesion was first identified, while blood from controls was drawn once the infection was no longer detected. For cases, the median interval between lesion detection and blood sampling was about 140 days, with an interquartile range of 90 to 200 days. HLA typing was available for only a few women, so HLA type could not be excluded as a confounder. The exploratory proof-of-principle case-control study was nested within the Guanacaste HPV Natural History Study in Costa Rica and compared TCR repertoires across cervical HPV16 outcomes. Cases and controls were matched on age within five years and on year of sample collection. Cases had a median age of approximately 35 years compared with 38 for controls, and baseline characteristics showed no significant differences between the groups. In the parent cohort, around 10,000 women aged 18 or older were enrolled in Guanacaste, Costa Rica, during about 1993 to 1995 and then followed for under nine years. Quality controls consisted of five blinded duplicates per group, for a total of approximately 60 samples made up of some 50 participants and roughly ten replicates.

Every participant had a single incident cervical HPV16 infection, and women with prevalent HPV16 infections were excluded. Cervical HPV DNA was detected with MY09/MY11 PCR, and genotyping was done by dot-blot hybridization. Fifteen mL of heparinized blood were centrifuged, and the buffy coat was split into aliquots, frozen at -30 degrees C, and then kept at -80 degrees C. QIAGEN kits were used to extract genomic DNA from buffy coat specimens. What the authors observed across the whole study: The cross-sectional design could not show whether the associations came before the infection or were a result of it, and neither effector/memory subsets nor HPV-specific T cells were isolated. Cases had lower TRBV6-7 relative abundance than controls (approximately 0.11% versus 0.16%; Bonferroni P = 0.0008). Because the number of T cells per sample was unknown, the richness differences could reflect varying T-cell content rather than repertoire biology. Significantly higher TCR repertoire richness was observed in CIN3+ cases than in controls across sequencing depths, whereas no difference in evenness was found. Cases were distinguished from controls with an estimated AUC of almost 0.85 by random forest classifiers combining richness and V gene abundances.

TCR beta CDR3 regions were amplified by multiplex PCR from an average of roughly 1.3 ug genomic DNA per sample using the immunoSEQ assay. The assay corrected primer bias using a complete synthetic TCR repertoire to establish an amplification baseline. The amplicons were sequenced using the Illumina platform. Processing in the source paper ran as follows. Sequences were error-corrected by clustering with frequency ratios and a modified nearest-neighbor algorithm and were then analyzed in the immunoSEQ Analyzer with IMGT gene definitions. TCR richness and evenness were averaged over 20 rarefaction repeats at each rarefaction depth, excluding samples with fewer sequences than the depth. V, D and J gene relative abundances were compared between groups with Wilcoxon rank sum tests, applying FDR correction. In the blinded duplicates, the intraclass correlation was about 96% for TCR richness and averaged about 79% across 65 to 85 gene segments. The immuneACCESS repertoire file appears here via TCRdb, limited to in-frame rearrangements. These files lack a portion of the clones; in checked studies, under half of the deficit traces to unresolved V genes, and the cause of the others is not known. The V and J calls and clone size come from that table; D and trimming were worked out from the DNA. This sample's table lists tens of thousands of clones. Roughly 1.2% of the sample goes to the ten largest clones.

For this clone: What antigen it recognizes has not been identified. The read finishes 3 residues shy of the CDR3 end, and the germline J gene is used to complete it.

The CDR3 runs 15 amino acids, cysteine and phenylalanine included. The DNA has 36 bases, all within the CDR3, and is read from base 1. V has 4 bases trimmed and J has 4 bases trimmed; junction bases matching no gene number 8. In the germline V gene, CDR1 corresponds to SGHTA and CDR2 to FQGNSA. The chain joins TRBV7-2 to TRBJ2-7; 9 middle bases align to TRBD2. The receptor comes from a woman aged 18-69 years with a cervical HPV16 infection that either progressed to CIN3+ or cleared (not recorded which). Sequenced input: blood buffy coat. The CDR3 DNA, read in part, is TGTGCCAGCAGCTCCTCTAGCGGGATGTGGTACGAG. Its protein product is CASSSSSGMWYE. The full CDR3 sequence reads CASSSSSGMWYEQYF.